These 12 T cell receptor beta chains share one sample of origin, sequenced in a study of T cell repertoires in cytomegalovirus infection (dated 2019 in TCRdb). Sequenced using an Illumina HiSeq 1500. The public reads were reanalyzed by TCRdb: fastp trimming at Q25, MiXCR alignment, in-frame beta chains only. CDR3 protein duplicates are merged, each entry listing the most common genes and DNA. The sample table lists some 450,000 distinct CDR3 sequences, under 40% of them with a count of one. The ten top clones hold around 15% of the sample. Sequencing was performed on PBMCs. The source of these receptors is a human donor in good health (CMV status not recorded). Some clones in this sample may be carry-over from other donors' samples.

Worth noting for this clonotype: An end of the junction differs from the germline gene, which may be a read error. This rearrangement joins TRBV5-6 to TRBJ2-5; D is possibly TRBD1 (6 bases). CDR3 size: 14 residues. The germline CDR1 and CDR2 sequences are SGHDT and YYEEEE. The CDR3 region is CASSLSGVGENQYF. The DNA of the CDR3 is TGTGCCAGCAGCTTGTCAGGGGTCGGAGAGAACCAGTACTTC.

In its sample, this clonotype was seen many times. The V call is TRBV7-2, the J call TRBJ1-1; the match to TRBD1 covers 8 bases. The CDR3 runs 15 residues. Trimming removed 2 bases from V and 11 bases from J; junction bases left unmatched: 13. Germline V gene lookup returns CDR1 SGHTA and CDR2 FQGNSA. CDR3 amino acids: CASSLYAGGYHPAFF. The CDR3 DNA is TGTGCCAGCAGCTTATACGCAGGGGGCTACCACCCGGCTTTCTTT.

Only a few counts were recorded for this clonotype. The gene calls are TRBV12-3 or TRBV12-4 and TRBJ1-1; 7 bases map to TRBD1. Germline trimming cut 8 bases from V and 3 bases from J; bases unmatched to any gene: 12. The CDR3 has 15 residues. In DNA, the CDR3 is TGTGCCAGCTTCAGGGGGGGCGGATGGGACACTGAAGCTTTCTTT. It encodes CASFRGGGWDTEAFF.

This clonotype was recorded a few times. CDR3 region: CSARPHHHDEQYF. The CDR3 coding sequence is TGCAGTGCTAGACCCCACCATCATGACGAGCAGTACTTC. This sequence joins TRBV20-1 and TRBJ2-7; D unclear. The CDR3 has 13 amino acids. Germline CDR1 and CDR2: DFQATT and SNEGSKA (reference sequence). The germline V and J ends were trimmed by 2 bases and 5 bases, with 13 bases remaining between them.

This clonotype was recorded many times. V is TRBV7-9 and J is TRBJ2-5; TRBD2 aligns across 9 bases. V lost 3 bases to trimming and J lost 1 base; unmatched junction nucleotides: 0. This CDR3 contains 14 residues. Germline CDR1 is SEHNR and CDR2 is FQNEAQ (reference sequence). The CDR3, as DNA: TGTGCCAGCAGCTTGACTAGCGGCCAAGAGACCCAGTACTTC. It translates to CASSLTSGQETQYF.

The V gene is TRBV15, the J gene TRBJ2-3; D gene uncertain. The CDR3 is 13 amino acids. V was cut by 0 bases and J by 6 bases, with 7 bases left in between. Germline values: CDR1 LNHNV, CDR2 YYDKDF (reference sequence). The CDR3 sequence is CATSRDTGDTQYF. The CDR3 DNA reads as TGTGCCACCAGCAGAGATACCGGTGATACGCAGTATTTT.

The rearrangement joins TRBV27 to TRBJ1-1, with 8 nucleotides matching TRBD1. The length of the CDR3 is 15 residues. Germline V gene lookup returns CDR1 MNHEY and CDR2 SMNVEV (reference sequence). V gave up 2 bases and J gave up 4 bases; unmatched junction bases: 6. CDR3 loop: CASSLGQGWTTEAFF. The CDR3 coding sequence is TGTGCCAGCAGTTTAGGACAGGGTTGGACCACTGAAGCTTTCTTT.

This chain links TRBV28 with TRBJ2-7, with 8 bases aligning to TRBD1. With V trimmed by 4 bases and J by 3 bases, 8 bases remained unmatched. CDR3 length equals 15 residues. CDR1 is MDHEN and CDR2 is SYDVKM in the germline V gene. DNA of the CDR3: TGTGCCAGCAGTTACCACACAGGGGGTGTCTACGAGCAGTACTTC. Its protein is CASSYHTGGVYEQYF.

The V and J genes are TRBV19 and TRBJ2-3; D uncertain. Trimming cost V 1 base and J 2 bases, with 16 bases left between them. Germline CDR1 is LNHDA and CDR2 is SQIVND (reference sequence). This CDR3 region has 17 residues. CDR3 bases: TGTGCCAGTAGTATAGGAGGACGGCAGGCGTACACAGATACGCAGTATTTT. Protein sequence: CASSIGGRQAYTDTQYF.

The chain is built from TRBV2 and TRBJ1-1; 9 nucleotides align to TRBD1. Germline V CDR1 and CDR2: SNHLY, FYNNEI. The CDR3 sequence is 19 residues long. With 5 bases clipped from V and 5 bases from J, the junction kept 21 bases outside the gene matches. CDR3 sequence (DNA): TGTGCCAGCAGTTCCCGGACAGGGGTCCCATTTAGGAGAGAAACTGAAGCTTTCTTT. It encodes CASSSRTGVPFRRETEAFF.

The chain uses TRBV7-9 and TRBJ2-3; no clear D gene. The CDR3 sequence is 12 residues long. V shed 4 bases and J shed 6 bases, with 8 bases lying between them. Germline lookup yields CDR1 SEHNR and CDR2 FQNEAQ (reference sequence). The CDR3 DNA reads TGTGCCAGCAGCTCCTTGGAGGATACGCAGTATTTT. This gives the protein CASSSLEDTQYF.

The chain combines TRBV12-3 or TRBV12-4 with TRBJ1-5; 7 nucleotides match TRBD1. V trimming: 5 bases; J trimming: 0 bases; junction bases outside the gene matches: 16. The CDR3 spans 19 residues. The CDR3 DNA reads TGTGCCAGCAGTGCTTCTCGGGACAGTGAGGGTTATAGCAATCAGCCCCAGCATTTT. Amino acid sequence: CASSASRDSEGYSNQPQHF.